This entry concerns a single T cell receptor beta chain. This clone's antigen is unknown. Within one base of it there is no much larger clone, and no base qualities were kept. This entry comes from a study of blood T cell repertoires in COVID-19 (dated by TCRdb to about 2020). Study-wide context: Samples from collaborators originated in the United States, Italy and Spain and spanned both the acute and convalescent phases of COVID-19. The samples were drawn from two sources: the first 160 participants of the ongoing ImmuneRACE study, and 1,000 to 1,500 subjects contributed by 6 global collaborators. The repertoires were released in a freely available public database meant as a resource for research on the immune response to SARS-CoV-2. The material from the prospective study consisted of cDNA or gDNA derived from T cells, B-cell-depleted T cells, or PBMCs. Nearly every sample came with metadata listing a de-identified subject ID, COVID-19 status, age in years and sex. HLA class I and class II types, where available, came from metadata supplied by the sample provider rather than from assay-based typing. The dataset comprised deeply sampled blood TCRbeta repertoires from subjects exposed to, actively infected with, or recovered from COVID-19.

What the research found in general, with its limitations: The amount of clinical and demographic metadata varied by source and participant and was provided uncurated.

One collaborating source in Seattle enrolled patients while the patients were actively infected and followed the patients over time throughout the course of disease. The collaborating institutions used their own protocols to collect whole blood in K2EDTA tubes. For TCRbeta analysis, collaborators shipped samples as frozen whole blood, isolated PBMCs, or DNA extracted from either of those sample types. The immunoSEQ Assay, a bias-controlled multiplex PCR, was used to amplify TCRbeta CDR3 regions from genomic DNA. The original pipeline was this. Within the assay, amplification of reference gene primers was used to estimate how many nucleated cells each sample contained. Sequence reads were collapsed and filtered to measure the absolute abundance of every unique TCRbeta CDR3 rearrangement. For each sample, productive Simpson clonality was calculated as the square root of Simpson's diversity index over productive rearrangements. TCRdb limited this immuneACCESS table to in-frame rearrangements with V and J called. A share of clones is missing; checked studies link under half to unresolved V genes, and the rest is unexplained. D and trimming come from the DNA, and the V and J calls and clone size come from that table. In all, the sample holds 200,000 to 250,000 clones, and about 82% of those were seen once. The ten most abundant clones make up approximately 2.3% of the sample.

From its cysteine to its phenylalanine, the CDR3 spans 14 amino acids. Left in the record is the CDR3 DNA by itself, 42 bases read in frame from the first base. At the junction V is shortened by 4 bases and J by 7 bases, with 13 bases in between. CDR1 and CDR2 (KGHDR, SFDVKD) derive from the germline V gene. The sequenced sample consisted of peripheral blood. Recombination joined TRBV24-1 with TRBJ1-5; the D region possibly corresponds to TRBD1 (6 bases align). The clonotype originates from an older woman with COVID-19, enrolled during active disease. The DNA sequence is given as TGTGCCACCAGTGACTACCTGACAGGACAGCCCCAGCATTTT. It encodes CATSDYLTGQPQHF.